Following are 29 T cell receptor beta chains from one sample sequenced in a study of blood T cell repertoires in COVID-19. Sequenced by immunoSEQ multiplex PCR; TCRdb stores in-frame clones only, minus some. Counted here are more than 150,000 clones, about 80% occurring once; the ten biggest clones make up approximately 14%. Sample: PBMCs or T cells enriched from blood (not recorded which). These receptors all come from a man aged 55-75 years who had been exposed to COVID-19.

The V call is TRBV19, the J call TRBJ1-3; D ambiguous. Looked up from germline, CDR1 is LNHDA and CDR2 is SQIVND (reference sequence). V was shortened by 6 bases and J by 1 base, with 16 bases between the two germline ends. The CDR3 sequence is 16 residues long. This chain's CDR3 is CASSPITVWSGNTIYF. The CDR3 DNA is TGTGCCAGTAGCCCCATTACAGTGTGGTCTGGAAACACCATATATTTT.

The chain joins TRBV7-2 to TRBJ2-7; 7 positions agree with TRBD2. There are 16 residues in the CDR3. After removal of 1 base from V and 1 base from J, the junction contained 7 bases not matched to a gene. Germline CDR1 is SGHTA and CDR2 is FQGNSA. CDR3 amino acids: CASSLEWAGASYEQYF. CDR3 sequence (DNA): TGTGCCAGCAGCTTAGAGTGGGCGGGAGCATCCTACGAGCAGTACTTC. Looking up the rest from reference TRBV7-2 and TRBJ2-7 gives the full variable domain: GAGVSQSPSNKVTEKGKDVELRCDPISGHTALYWYRQSLGQGLEFLIYFQGNSAPDKSGLPSDRFSAERTGGSVSTLTIQRTQQEDSAVYLCASSLEWAGASYEQYFGPGTRLTVT.

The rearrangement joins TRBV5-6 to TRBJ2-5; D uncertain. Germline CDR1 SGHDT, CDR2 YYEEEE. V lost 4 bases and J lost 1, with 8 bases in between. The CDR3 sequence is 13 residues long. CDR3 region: CASSPLPQETQYF. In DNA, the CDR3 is TGTGCCAGCAGCCCACTCCCCCAAGAGACCCAGTACTTC.

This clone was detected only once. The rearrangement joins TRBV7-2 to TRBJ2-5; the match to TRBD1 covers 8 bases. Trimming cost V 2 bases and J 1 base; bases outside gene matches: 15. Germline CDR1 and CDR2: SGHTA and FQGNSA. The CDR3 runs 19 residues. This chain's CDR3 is CASSLSLTGVHPLQETQYF. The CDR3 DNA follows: TGTGCCAGCAGCTTATCCTTGACAGGGGTTCATCCGCTCCAAGAGACCCAGTACTTC.

The CDR3 nucleotides are TGTGCCAGCAGCTCCCGGGGGAGGGCCAACGTCCTGACTTTC. Protein: CASSSRGRANVLTF. This rearrangement joins TRBV7-2 to TRBJ2-6; a weak D match, TRBD2 (6 bases). Trimming cost V 4 bases and J 5 bases, with 9 bases left between them. CDR3 size: 14 residues. CDR1 is SGHTA, CDR2 FQGNSA, per germline.

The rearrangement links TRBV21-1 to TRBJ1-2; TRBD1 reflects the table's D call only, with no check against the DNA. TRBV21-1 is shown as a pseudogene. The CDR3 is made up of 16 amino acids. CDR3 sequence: CASSKVWQAFYYGYTF. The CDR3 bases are TGTGCCAGCAGCAAAGTCTGGCAGGCCTTCTACTATGGCTACACCTTC.

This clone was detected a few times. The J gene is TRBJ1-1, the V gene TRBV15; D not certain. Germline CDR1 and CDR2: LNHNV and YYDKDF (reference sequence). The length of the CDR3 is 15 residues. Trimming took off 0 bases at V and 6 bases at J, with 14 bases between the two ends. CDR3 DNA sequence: TGTGCCACCAGCAGAGATATTATGGGGAGCGCTGAAGCTTTCTTT. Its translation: CATSRDIMGSAEAFF.

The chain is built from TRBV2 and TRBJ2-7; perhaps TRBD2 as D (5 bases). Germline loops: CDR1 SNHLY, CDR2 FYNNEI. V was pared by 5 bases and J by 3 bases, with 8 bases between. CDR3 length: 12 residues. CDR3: CASSRDYYEQYF. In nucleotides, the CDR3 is TGTGCCAGCAGTCGGGATTACTACGAGCAGTACTTC.

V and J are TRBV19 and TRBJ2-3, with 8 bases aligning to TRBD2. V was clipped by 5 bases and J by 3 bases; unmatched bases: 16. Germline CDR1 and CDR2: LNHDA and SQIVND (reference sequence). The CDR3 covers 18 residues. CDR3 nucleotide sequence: TGTGCCAGTAGTGCTCACGGTCTAAACACGGGAGGGACAGATACGCAGTATTTT. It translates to CASSAHGLNTGGTDTQYF. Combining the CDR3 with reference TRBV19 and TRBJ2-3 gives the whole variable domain DGGITQSPKYLFRKEGQNVTLSCEQNLNHDAMYWYRQDPGQGLRLIYYSQIVNDFQKGDIAEGYSVSREKKESFPLTVTSAQKNPTAFYLCASSAHGLNTGGTDTQYFGPGTRLTVL.

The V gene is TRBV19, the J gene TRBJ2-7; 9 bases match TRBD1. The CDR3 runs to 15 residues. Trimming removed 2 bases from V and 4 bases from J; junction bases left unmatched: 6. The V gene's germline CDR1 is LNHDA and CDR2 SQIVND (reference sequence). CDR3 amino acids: CASSIQDRGPYEQYF. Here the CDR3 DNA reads TGTGCCAGTAGTATACAGGACAGGGGACCATACGAGCAGTACTTC.

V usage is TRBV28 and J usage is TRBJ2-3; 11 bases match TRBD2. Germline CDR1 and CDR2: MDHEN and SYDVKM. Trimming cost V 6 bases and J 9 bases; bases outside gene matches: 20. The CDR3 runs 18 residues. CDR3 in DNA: TGTGCCAGCAGGACGAATCTCCTAGCGGGAGGTCTCAAAATGACGCAGTATTTT. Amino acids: CASRTNLLAGGLKMTQYF.

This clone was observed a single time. The CDR3 DNA sequence: TGTGCCAGCAGCCATGGACTAGCGGGAGGGCCCTCCTACAATGAGCAGTTCTTC. Amino acids: CASSHGLAGGPSYNEQFF. V and J are TRBV11-2 and TRBJ2-1; 15 bases fit TRBD2. Per the germline V gene, CDR1 is SGHAT and CDR2 is FQNNGV. The CDR3 has 18 amino acids. V shed 5 bases, J shed 0 bases, and the junction held 5 bases outside the gene matches. Based on the CDR3 plus reference TRBV11-2 and TRBJ2-1, the full variable domain is EAGVAQSPRYKIIEKRQSVAFWCNPISGHATLYWYQQILGQGPKLLIQFQNNGVVDDSQLPKDRFSAERLKGVDSTLKIQPAKLEDSAVYLCASSHGLAGGPSYNEQFFGPGTRLTVL.

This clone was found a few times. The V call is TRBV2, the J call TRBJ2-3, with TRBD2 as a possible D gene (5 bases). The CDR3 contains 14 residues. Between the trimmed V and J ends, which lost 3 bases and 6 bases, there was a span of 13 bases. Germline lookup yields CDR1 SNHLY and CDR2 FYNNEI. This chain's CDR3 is CASSDGILSDTQYF. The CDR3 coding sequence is TGTGCCAGCAGTGACGGGATACTGTCGGATACGCAGTATTTT.

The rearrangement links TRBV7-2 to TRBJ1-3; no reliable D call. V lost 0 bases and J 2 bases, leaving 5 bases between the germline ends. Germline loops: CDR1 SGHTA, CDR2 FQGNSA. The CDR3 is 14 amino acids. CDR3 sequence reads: CASSLAAAGNTIYF. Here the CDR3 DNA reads TGTGCCAGCAGCTTAGCGGCAGCTGGAAACACCATATATTTT.

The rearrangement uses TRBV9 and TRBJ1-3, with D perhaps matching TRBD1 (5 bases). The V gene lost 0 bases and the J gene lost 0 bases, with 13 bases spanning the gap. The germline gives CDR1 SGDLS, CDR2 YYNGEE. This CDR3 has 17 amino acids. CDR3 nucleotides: TGTGCCAGCAGCGTAGCTTACGGGGGGTACTCTGGAAACACCATATATTTT. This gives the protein CASSVAYGGYSGNTIYF.

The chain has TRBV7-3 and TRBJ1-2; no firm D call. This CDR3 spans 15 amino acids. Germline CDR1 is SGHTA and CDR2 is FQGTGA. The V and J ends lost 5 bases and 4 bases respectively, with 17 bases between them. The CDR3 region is CASSQSGSGIYGYTF. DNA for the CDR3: TGTGCCAGCAGCCAAAGCGGGTCGGGTATCTATGGCTACACCTTC. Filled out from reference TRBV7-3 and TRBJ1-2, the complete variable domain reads GAGVSQTPSNKVTEKGKYVELRCDPISGHTALYWYRQSLGQGPEFLIYFQGTGAADDSGLPNDRFFAVRPEGSVSTLKIQRTERGDSAVYLCASSQSGSGIYGYTFGSGTRLTVV.

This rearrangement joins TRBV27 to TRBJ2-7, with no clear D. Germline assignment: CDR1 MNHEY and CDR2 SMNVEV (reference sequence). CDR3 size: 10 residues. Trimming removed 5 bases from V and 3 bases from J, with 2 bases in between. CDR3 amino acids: CASSLYEQYF. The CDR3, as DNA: TGTGCCAGCAGTCTCTACGAGCAGTACTTC.

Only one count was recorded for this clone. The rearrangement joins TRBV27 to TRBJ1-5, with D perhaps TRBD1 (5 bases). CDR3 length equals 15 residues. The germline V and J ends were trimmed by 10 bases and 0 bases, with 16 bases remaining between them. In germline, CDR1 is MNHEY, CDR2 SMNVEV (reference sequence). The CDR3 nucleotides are TGTGCCAAACAAGCCCGGGGGGTTAGCAATCAGCCCCAGCATTTT. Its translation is CAKQARGVSNQPQHF.

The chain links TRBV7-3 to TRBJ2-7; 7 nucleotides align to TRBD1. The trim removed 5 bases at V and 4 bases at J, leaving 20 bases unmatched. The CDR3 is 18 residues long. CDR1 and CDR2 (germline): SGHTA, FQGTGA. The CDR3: CASSPSPFQGVPGYEQYF. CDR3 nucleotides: TGTGCCAGCAGCCCCAGCCCTTTTCAGGGGGTCCCCGGGTACGAGCAGTACTTC.

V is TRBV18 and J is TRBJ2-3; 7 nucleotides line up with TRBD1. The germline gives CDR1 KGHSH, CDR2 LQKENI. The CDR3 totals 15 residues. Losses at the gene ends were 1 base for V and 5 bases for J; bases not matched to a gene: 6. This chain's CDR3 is CASSPRAGGRDTQYF. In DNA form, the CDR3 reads TGTGCCAGCTCACCACGGGCAGGGGGTCGAGATACGCAGTATTTT.

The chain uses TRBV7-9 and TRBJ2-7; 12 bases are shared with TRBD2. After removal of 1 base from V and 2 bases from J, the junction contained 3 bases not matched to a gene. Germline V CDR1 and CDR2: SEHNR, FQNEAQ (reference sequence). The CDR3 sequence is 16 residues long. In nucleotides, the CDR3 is TGTGCCAGCAGCTTAGGGGCTAGCGGGAGGGCCTACGAGCAGTACTTC. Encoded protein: CASSLGASGRAYEQYF.

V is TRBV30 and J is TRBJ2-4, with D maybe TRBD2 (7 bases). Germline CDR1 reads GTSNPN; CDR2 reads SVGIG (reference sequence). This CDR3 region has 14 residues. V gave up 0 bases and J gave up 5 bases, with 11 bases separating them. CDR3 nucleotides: TGTGCCTGGAGTGTCGGGGGGCTGCAAAACATTCAGTACTTC. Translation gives CAWSVGGLQNIQYF.

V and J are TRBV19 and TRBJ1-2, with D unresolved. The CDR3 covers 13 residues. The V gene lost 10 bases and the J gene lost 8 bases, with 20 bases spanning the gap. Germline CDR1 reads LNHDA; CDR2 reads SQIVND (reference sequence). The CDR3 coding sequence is TGTGCCACCTCACCTTCCATTCTCGGGGGCTACACCTTC. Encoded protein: CATSPSILGGYTF. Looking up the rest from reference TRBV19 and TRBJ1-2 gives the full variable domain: DGGITQSPKYLFRKEGQNVTLSCEQNLNHDAMYWYRQDPGQGLRLIYYSQIVNDFQKGDIAEGYSVSREKKESFPLTVTSAQKNPTAFYLCATSPSILGGYTFGSGTRLTVV.

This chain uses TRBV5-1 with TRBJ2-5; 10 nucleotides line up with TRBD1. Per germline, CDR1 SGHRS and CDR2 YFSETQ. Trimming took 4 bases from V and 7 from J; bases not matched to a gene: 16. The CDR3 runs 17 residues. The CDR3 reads CASSPSGGGTGVPTQYF. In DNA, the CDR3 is TGCGCCAGCAGCCCCTCCGGAGGCGGGACAGGGGTCCCGACCCAGTACTTC. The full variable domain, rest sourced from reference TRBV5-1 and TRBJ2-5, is KAGVTQTPRYLIKTRGQQVTLSCSPISGHRSVSWYQQTPGQGLQFLFEYFSETQRNKGNFPGRFSGRQFSNSRSEMNVSTLELGDSALYLCASSPSGGGTGVPTQYFGPGTRLLVL.

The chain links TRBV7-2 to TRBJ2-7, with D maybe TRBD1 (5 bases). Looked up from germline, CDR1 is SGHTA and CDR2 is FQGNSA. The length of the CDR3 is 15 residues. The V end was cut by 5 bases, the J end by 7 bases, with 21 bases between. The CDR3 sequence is CASSPTLQGWNEQYF. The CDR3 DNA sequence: TGTGCCAGCAGCCCCACTCTCCAGGGCTGGAATGAGCAGTACTTC.

CDR3: CASAHRGFRNTEAFF. The CDR3 DNA reads as TGTGCCAGTGCCCACAGGGGCTTTAGGAACACTGAAGCTTTCTTT. The V call is TRBV19, the J call TRBJ1-1, with 7 bases fitting TRBD1. The CDR3 loop spans 15 amino acids. Trimming took 8 bases from V and 1 from J; bases not matched to a gene: 10. CDR1 and CDR2 (germline): LNHDA, SQIVND (reference sequence).

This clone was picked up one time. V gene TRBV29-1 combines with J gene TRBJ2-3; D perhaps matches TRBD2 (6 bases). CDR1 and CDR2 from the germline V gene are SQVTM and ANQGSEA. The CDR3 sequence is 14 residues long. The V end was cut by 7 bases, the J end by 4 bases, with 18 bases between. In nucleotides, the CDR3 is TGCAGCGGCGGGGAGACCTTTCCCTCAGATACGCAGTATTTT. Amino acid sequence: CSGGETFPSDTQYF.

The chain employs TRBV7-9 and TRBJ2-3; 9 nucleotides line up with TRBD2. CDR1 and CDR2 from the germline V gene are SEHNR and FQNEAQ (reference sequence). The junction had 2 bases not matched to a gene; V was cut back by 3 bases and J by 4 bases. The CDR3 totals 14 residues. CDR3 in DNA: TGTGCCAGCAGCTTTCGACTAGCGGCAGATACGCAGTATTTT. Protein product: CASSFRLAADTQYF.

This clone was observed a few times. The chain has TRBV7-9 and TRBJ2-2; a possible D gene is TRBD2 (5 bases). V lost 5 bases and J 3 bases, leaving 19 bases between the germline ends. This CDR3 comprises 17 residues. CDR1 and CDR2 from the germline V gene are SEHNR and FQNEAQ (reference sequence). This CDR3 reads CASSPPGIVAYTGELFF. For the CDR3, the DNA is TGTGCCAGCAGCCCCCCGGGGATCGTTGCGTACACCGGGGAGCTGTTTTTT.